The 29 T cell receptor beta chains in this list originate from one sample, sequenced in a study of tissue T cells after allogeneic stem cell transplantation. Using immunoSEQ multiplex PCR, the repertoire was profiled, and TCRdb retains in-frame clones only, with some absent. The table lists about 6,700 clones, less than 60% of them singletons. As for time point: mouse harvest day 7 after allogeneic transplant. Tail vein injection delivered 10^7 T-cell-depleted bone marrow cells and 10^6 splenic CD5+ T cells. The specimen was gut tissue. The receptors originated from a female BALB/c mouse given C57BL/6 T cells with graft-versus-host disease after an allogeneic hematopoietic cell transplant.

As to this clone: The genes are named according to mouse. The read comes to an end 1 residue before the CDR3 does, leaving the germline J gene to fill in the end. The chain combines TRBV16 with TRBJ2-4; D possibly uses TRBD1 or TRBD2 (6 bases each). V was clipped by 1 base and J by 3 bases, with 8 bases between them. This CDR3 spans 14 amino acids. Per the germline V gene, CDR1 is SGHSA and CDR2 is FRNQAP. CDR3 in amino acids: CASSLGGGQNTLYF. The covered CDR3 bases are TGTGCAAGCAGCTTAGGTGGGGGCCAAAACACCTTGTAC.

A note on this clone: Gene names are mouse gene names. The CDR3 end falls 1 residue outside the read, so it is completed with the germline J gene. V is TRBV15 and J is TRBJ2-1; D is unclear. The V end was cut by 1 base, the J end by 1 base, with 5 bases between. The CDR3 totals 14 residues. Germline V CDR1 and CDR2: SGHND, FRSKSL. The CDR3 protein is CASSLGQNYAEQFF. Partial CDR3 DNA: TGTGCCAGCAGTTTAGGGCAAAACTATGCTGAGCAGTTC.

This clone has a handful of counts. Each gene name is a mouse one. The CDR3 goes on 1 residue after the read ends, and that part is filled in from the germline J gene. The chain links TRBV3 to TRBJ1-3; TRBD1 matches 10 bases. The CDR3 totals 15 residues. V trimming: 5 bases; J trimming: 2 bases; junction bases outside the gene matches: 3. Looked up from germline, CDR1 is SNHLY and CDR2 is FYNGKV (reference sequence). This CDR3 reads CASSHGQGAGNTLYF. The sequenced CDR3 bases are TGTGCCAGCAGCCACGGACAGGGGGCTGGAAATACGCTCTAT.

Notes on this clone: Germline and genes: mouse. Read coverage stops 1 residue before the CDR3 terminus; the germline J gene supplies the remainder. The V call is TRBV12-2, the J call TRBJ2-5; D remains unclear. Germline loops: CDR1 SGHLS, CDR2 HYDKME. The CDR3 loop spans 11 amino acids. V was pared by 2 bases and J by 2 bases, with 1 base between. The CDR3 loop is CASSPQDTQYF. CDR3 DNA, as far as it was read: TGTGCCAGCTCTCCCCAAGACACCCAGTAC.

To note about this clone: Mouse gene names and germline throughout. The CDR3 end is not reached by the read, which stops 1 residue before it; the germline J gene fills it in. The chain links TRBV13-1 to TRBJ2-3; D gene unclear. Trimming took 6 bases from V and 0 from J, leaving 5 bases between them. Per germline, CDR1 NSHNY and CDR2 SYGAGN. This CDR3 has 12 amino acids. The CDR3 is CASKSSAETLYF. The CDR3 DNA, read in part, is TGTGCCAGCAAATCTAGTGCAGAAACGCTGTAT.

This clone has just a few counts. These gene names are mouse names. The read stops 1 residue short of the end of the CDR3; the missing end is completed from the germline J gene. The chain combines TRBV23 with TRBJ2-3; TRBD1 is the table's D call, not checked against the DNA. This CDR3 comprises 14 residues. CDR1 is KGHTA and CDR2 is FQNQQP in the germline V gene. CDR3 loop: CSSSQTTSAETLYF. CDR3 DNA, as far as it was read: TGCTCCAGCAGTCAGACAACTAGTGCAGAAACGCTGTAT.

Worth noting for this clone: Each gene name is a mouse one. The read gets to within 1 residue of the CDR3 end, and the germline J gene fills in the rest. The chain links TRBV19 to TRBJ1-5; D is ambiguous. V was shortened by 2 bases and J by 3 bases, with 3 bases between the two germline ends. The CDR3 sequence is 12 residues long. Germline CDR1 reads FNHDT; CDR2 reads SITEND (reference sequence). The DNA read from the CDR3 is TGTGCCAGCAGTATCGGCAACCAGGCTCCGCTT. Translated, it gives CASSIGNQAPL. The whole CDR3 reads CASSIGNQAPLF.

Note on this clone: Genes and germline come from the mouse. The CDR3 is cut off 1 residue early in the read; its end comes from the germline J gene. The chain employs TRBV26 and TRBJ2-5; possible D gene TRBD1, 6 bases. Germline V lookup: CDR1 KGHPV, CDR2 FQNQEV (reference sequence). This CDR3 is 12 amino acids long. The V end was cut by 4 bases, the J end by 4 bases, with 6 bases between. The CDR3 here is CASSRDKDTQYF. CDR3 bases read: TGTGCCAGCAGTCGGGACAAAGACACCCAGTAC.

Remarks on this clone: Gene names denote mouse genes. The read falls 1 residue short of the CDR3 end, and the missing part is taken from the germline J gene. This sequence joins TRBV26 and TRBJ1-6; 9 nucleotides align to TRBD1. TRBJ1-6 is sorted into the ORF group, with uncertain function. The CDR3 is 15 residues long. Germline V gives CDR1 KGHPV, CDR2 FQNQEV (reference sequence). V was clipped by 6 bases and J by 7 bases; unmatched bases: 7. Partial CDR3 DNA: TGTGCCAGCAGCCCGGGACAGGGTGGGAATTCGCCCCTCTAC. Amino acid sequence: CASSPGQGGNSPLY. The full CDR3 sequence reads CASSPGQGGNSPLYF.

This clone was seen a handful of times. Any gene name here is a mouse gene name. The read stops 1 residue short of the end of the CDR3; the missing end is completed from the germline J gene. V usage is TRBV31 and J usage is TRBJ1-6, with D possibly matching TRBD1 (6 bases). TRBJ1-6 is treated as an ORF (open reading frame) with a function not yet certain. Trimming cost V 0 bases and J 7 bases, with 13 bases left between them. The CDR3 is 15 residues long. The V gene's germline CDR1 is GKSSPN and CDR2 SITVG. The CDR3 DNA, read in part, is TGTGCCTGGAGTCTAGCGGGGGCAGGGAATTCGCCCCTCTAC. This gives the protein CAWSLAGAGNSPLY. The entire CDR3 is CAWSLAGAGNSPLYF.

This clone was observed a few times. Genes here carry mouse names. The CDR3 end falls 1 residue outside the read, so it is completed with the germline J gene. The chain is built from TRBV26 and TRBJ1-4; D is unresolved. V lost 2 bases and J 0 bases, leaving 4 bases between the germline ends. Germline V gene sequence: CDR1 KGHPV, CDR2 FQNQEV (reference sequence). CDR3 length: 14 amino acids. The CDR3 loop is CASSLGLSNERLFF. The part of the CDR3 DNA that was read is TGTGCCAGCAGTCTGGGTCTTTCCAACGAAAGATTATTT.

This clone was seen a single time. Mouse gene names apply. The CDR3 goes on 1 residue after the read ends, and that part is filled in from the germline J gene. The chain joins TRBV20 to TRBJ2-5; 10 bases are shared with TRBD2. Germline loops: CDR1 GFQATS, CDR2 STVNSAI. CDR3 length equals 13 residues. V lost 1 base and J lost 6; bases outside the gene matches: 1. Partial CDR3 DNA: TGTGGTGCTAGGGCTGGGGGGGCGGACACCCAGTAC. The encoded protein is CGARAGGADTQY. The complete CDR3 protein is CGARAGGADTQYF. The variable domain in full, completed from reference TRBV20 and TRBJ2-5, reads GALVYQYPRRTICKSGTSMRMECQAVGFQATSVAWYRQSPQKTFELIALSTVNSAIKYEQNFTQEKFPISHPNLSFSSMTVLNAYLEDRGLYLCGARAGGADTQYFGPGTRLLVL.

For this clone: The gene names here belong to mouse. From the germline J gene comes the end of the CDR3, since the read stops 1 residue before it. This chain connects TRBV23 to TRBJ1-1. The CDR3 sequence is 13 residues long. The V gene's germline CDR1 is KGHTA and CDR2 FQNQQP. The DNA read from the CDR3 is TGCTCCAGCAGTCAATCACGGAACACAGAAGTCTTC. This translates into CSSSQSRNTEVF. The CDR3 in full is CSSSQSRNTEVFF.

Regarding this clone: The genes and germline here are from mouse. Read coverage stops 1 residue before the CDR3 terminus; the germline J gene supplies the remainder. The J gene is TRBJ2-1, the V gene TRBV31; TRBD2 agrees at 8 bases. V was pared by 1 base and J by 6 bases, with 2 bases of the junction left unmatched. Germline-derived CDR1 and CDR2 are GKSSPN and SITVG. The CDR3 covers 13 residues. The sequenced CDR3 bases are TGTGCCTGGAGTCGGGACTGGAGTGCTGAGCAGTTC. It translates to CAWSRDWSAEQF. The whole CDR3 sequence reads CAWSRDWSAEQFF.

On this clone: Any gene name here is a mouse gene name. The read gets to within 1 residue of the CDR3 end, and the germline J gene fills in the rest. The gene calls are TRBV12-1 and TRBJ2-7, with D perhaps TRBD2 (5 bases). The CDR3 has 11 amino acids. Germline V gives CDR1 SGHSN, CDR2 HYEKVE. V lost 6 bases and J 4 bases, leaving 9 bases between the germline ends. The CDR3 DNA, read in part, is TGTGCCAGCCCTTCTGGGTATGAACAGTAC. Its protein is CASPSGYEQY. The CDR3 in full is CASPSGYEQYF.

With respect to this clone: Gene names denote mouse genes. The read halts 1 residue ahead of the CDR3 end, with the missing end drawn from the germline J gene. The chain is built from TRBV26 and TRBJ2-2; D gene ambiguous. The CDR3 loop spans 14 amino acids. Trimming pared 4 bases from V and 1 base from J, leaving 7 bases between. From germline, CDR1 is KGHPV and CDR2 FQNQEV (reference sequence). CDR3 in amino acids: CASSPQRNTGQLYF. Partial CDR3 DNA: TGTGCCAGCAGTCCACAGAGAAACACCGGGCAGCTCTAC.

As for this clone: The gene names here belong to mouse. The read halts 1 residue ahead of the CDR3 end, with the missing end drawn from the germline J gene. The V gene is TRBV23, the J gene TRBJ2-1; TRBD2, as called in the table, went unchecked against the DNA. The CDR3 runs 18 residues. The germline V gene encodes CDR1 KGHTA and CDR2 FQNQQP. CDR3 bases read: TGCTCCAGCAGTCAATACAGGACTGGGGGGTATAACTATGCTGAGCAGTTC. As protein: CSSSQYRTGGYNYAEQF. The complete CDR3 sequence is CSSSQYRTGGYNYAEQFF.

For this clone: The genes are named according to mouse. The read ends 1 residue before the CDR3 terminus; that terminus is restored from the germline J gene. The chain links TRBV26 to TRBJ1-1, with D maybe TRBD1 (5 bases). Germline V CDR1 and CDR2: KGHPV, FQNQEV (reference sequence). Trimming removed 4 bases from V and 0 bases from J, with 9 bases in between. The CDR3 is 14 amino acids. This CDR3 reads CASSPQGANTEVFF. The sequenced CDR3 bases are TGTGCCAGCAGTCCCCAGGGAGCAAACACAGAAGTCTTC.

This clone was observed a handful of times. The gene names given are mouse names. Coverage ceases 1 residue before the CDR3 finishes, and the germline J gene fills in the end. The gene calls are TRBV13-3 and TRBJ2-1; no firm D call. Germline CDR1 is NNHDY and CDR2 is SYVADS. Trimming left V 1 base short and J 0 bases short, with 5 bases between. The CDR3 extends over 14 amino acids. The CDR3 spells CASSDTFNYAEQFF. Partial CDR3 DNA: TGTGCCAGCAGTGATACGTTTAACTATGCTGAGCAGTTC.

As concerns this clone: Any gene name here is a mouse gene name. The read ends 1 residue shy of where the CDR3 ends; the end is completed using the germline J gene. The genes are TRBV12-2 and TRBJ1-4; D might be TRBD1 (6 bases). Trimming removed 0 bases from V and 4 bases from J, with 11 bases in between. Germline V CDR1 and CDR2: SGHLS, HYDKME. The CDR3 length is 15 residues. The sequenced part of the CDR3 DNA is TGTGCCAGCTCTCTCGAGGGACAATTCAACGAAAGATTATTT. Translating gives CASSLEGQFNERLF. The whole CDR3 is CASSLEGQFNERLFF.

Of note for this clone: Genes and germline are mouse. With the read ending 1 residue before the CDR3 end, the germline J gene is used to fill in that end. The chain joins TRBV13-2 to TRBJ1-5, with 7 positions matching TRBD1. Germline CDR1 is NNHNN and CDR2 is SYGAGS (reference sequence). V trimming: 3 bases; J trimming: 4 bases; junction bases outside the gene matches: 1. The CDR3 consists of 13 residues. Incomplete CDR3 DNA: TGTGCCAGCGGTGGGGACAGTAACCAGGCTCCGCTT. Its protein product is CASGGDSNQAPL. The full-length CDR3 reads as CASGGDSNQAPLF.

With respect to this clone: Mouse gene names and germline throughout. The read ends 1 residue early relative to the CDR3; the germline J gene fills the gap. The genes are TRBV12-1 and TRBJ1-3; D remains ambiguous. The CDR3 loop spans 12 amino acids. Between the trimmed V and J ends, which lost 2 bases and 0 bases, there was a span of 1 base. Per the germline V gene, CDR1 is SGHSN and CDR2 is HYEKVE. The covered CDR3 bases are TGTGCCAGCTCTCGTTCTGGAAATACGCTCTAT. Translating gives CASSRSGNTLY. The whole CDR3 region reads CASSRSGNTLYF.

This clone was counted only a few times. The genes and germline here are from mouse. The CDR3 end falls 1 residue outside the read, so it is completed with the germline J gene. This chain links TRBV26 with TRBJ2-1; TRBD1 or TRBD2 may be the D gene (5 bases each). V gave up 4 bases and J gave up 1 base, with 5 bases separating them. Germline values: CDR1 KGHPV, CDR2 FQNQEV (reference sequence). The CDR3 has 13 amino acids. CDR3 DNA (partial): TGTGCCAGCAGTCGGGACAACTATGCTGAGCAGTTC. It is translated as CASSRDNYAEQF. The whole CDR3 is CASSRDNYAEQFF.

With regard to this clone: Any gene name here is a mouse gene name. The read ends 1 residue early relative to the CDR3; the germline J gene fills the gap. V gene TRBV12-1 combines with J gene TRBJ1-3, with TRBD1 identical over 9 bases. The CDR3 is 17 residues long. The germline CDR1 and CDR2 sequences are SGHSN and HYEKVE. With V trimmed by 2 bases and J by 0 bases, 7 bases remained unmatched. Partial CDR3 DNA: TGTGCCAGCTCTCCGCGACAGGGGGGTAATTCTGGAAATACGCTCTAT. Its translation is CASSPRQGGNSGNTLY. The CDR3, in full, reads CASSPRQGGNSGNTLYF.

A note on this clone: Mouse germline and gene names are used. The CDR3 goes on 1 residue after the read ends, and that part is filled in from the germline J gene. V and J are TRBV26 and TRBJ1-2, with D possibly TRBD1 on 5 matching bases. V gave up 2 bases and J gave up 4 bases, with 11 bases separating them. Germline lookup yields CDR1 KGHPV and CDR2 FQNQEV (reference sequence). The CDR3 spans 14 residues. Partial CDR3 DNA: TGTGCCAGCAGTCTGGAGGGGCGCCGCTCCGACTACACC. Translation gives CASSLEGRRSDYT. The full CDR3 protein is CASSLEGRRSDYTF. The full variable domain, in which reference TRBV26 and TRBJ1-2 provide the parts outside the CDR3, is NSKVIQTPRYLVKGQGQKAKMRCIPEKGHPVVFWYQQNKNNEFKFLINFQNQEVLQQIDMTEKRFSAECPSNSPCSLEIQSSEAGDSALYLCASSLEGRRSDYTFGSGTRLLVI.

Note on this clone: Germline and genes: mouse. The CDR3 extends 1 residue past the end of the read, so its final part is completed from the germline J gene. V and J are TRBV5 and TRBJ2-2, with TRBD2 matching 8 bases. V was clipped by 2 bases and J by 1 base; unmatched bases: 0. The germline V gene has CDR1 LGHNA and CDR2 YNLKQL (reference sequence). The CDR3 is 15 residues long. The part of the CDR3 DNA that was read is TGTGCCAGCAGCCAACTGGGGGGAAACACCGGGCAGCTCTAC. Its protein product is CASSQLGGNTGQLY. The full CDR3 is CASSQLGGNTGQLYF.

Regarding this clone: Gene names and germline refer to mouse. Read data end 1 residue before the CDR3 end; the end is taken from the germline J gene. V is TRBV13-1 and J is TRBJ2-7; TRBD1 matches 8 bases. The germline CDR1 and CDR2 sequences are NSHNY and SYGAGN. The J segment lost 6 bases and the V segment lost 6 bases, leaving 8 bases of the junction unmatched. This CDR3 has 13 residues. CDR3 protein: CASTLDRVREQYF. The DNA read from the CDR3 is TGTGCCAGCACCCTGGACAGGGTGCGTGAACAGTAC.

A remark on this clone: Genes and germline are mouse. The read finishes 1 residue shy of the CDR3 end, and the germline J gene is used to complete it. The chain has TRBV16 and TRBJ2-5; 8 bases are a match to TRBD2. In germline, CDR1 is SGHSA, CDR2 FRNQAP. V was clipped by 4 bases and J by 3 bases; unmatched bases: 3. The CDR3 runs 14 residues. Incomplete CDR3 DNA: TGTGCAAGCAGCTACCGACTGGGGCAAGACACCCAGTAC. The encoded protein is CASSYRLGQDTQY. In full, the CDR3 reads CASSYRLGQDTQYF.

There are a few counts of this clone. Genes and germline are mouse. Read coverage stops 1 residue before the CDR3 terminus; the germline J gene supplies the remainder. The V and J genes are TRBV23 and TRBJ1-4; the D call TRBD1 from the table was never checked on the DNA. The CDR3 has 14 residues. Looked up from germline, CDR1 is KGHTA and CDR2 is FQNQQP. The DNA read from the CDR3 is TGCTCCAGCAGTCCGGGACAGGGGAACGAAAGATTATTT. Amino acid sequence: CSSSPGQGNERLF. The full CDR3 sequence reads CSSSPGQGNERLFF.